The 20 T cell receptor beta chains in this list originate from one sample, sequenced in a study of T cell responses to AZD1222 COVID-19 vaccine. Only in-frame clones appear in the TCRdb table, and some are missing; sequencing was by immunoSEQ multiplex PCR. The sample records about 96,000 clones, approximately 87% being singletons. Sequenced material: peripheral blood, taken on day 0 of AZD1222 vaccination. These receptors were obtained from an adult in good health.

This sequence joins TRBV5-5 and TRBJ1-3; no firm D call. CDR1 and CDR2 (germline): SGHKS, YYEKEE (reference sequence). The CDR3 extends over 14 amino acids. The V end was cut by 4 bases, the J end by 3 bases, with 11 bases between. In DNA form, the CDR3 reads TGTGCCAGCAGCCCCGGGTGGATTGGAAACACCATATATTTT. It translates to CASSPGWIGNTIYF.

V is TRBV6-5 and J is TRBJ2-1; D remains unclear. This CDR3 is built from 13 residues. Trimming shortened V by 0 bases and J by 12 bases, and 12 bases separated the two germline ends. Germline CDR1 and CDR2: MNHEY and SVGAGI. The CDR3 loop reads CASSYSRSPPQFF. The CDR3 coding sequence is TGTGCCAGCAGTTACTCGAGGAGCCCCCCGCAGTTCTTC.

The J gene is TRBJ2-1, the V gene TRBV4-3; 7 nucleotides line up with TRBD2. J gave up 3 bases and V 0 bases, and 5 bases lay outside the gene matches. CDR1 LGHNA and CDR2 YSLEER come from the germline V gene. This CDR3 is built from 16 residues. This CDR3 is CASSQETSDRYNEQFF. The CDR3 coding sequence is TGCGCCAGCAGCCAAGAAACTAGCGATCGCTACAATGAGCAGTTCTTC.

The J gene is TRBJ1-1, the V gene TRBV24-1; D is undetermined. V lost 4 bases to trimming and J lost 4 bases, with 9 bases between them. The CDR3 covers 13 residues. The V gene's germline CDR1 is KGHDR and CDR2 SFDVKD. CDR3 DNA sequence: TGTGCCACCAGTGAGTTTGGGAGCACTGAAGCTTTCTTT. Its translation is CATSEFGSTEAFF.

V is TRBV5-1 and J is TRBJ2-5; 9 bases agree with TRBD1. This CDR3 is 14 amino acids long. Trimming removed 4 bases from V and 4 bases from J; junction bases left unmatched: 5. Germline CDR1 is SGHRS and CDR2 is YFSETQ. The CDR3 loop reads CASSGTGGPETQYF. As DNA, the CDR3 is TGCGCCAGCAGCGGTACAGGGGGCCCAGAGACCCAGTACTTC.

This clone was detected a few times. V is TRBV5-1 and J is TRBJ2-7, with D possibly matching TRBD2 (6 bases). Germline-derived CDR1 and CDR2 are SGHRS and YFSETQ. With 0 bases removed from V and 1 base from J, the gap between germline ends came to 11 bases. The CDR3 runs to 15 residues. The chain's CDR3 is CASSLASLASYEQYF. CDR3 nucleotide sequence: TGCGCCAGCAGCTTGGCCAGCCTAGCGTCCTACGAGCAGTACTTC. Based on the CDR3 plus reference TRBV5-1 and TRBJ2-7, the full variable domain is KAGVTQTPRYLIKTRGQQVTLSCSPISGHRSVSWYQQTPGQGLQFLFEYFSETQRNKGNFPGRFSGRQFSNSRSEMNVSTLELGDSALYLCASSLASLASYEQYFGPGTRLTVT.

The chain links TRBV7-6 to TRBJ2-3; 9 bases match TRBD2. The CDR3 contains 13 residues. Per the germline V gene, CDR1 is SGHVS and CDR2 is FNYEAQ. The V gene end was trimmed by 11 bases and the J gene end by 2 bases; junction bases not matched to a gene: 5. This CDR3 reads CACSSGNTDTQYF. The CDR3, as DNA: TGTGCCTGCTCTAGCGGGAACACAGATACGCAGTATTTT.

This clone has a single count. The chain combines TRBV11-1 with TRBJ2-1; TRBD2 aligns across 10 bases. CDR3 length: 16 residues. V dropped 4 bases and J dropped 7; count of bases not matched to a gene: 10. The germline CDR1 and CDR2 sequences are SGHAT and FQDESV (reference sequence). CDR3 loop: CASSSKLAGVGNEQFF. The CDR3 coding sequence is TGTGCCAGCAGCTCGAAGCTAGCGGGAGTGGGTAATGAGCAGTTCTTC.

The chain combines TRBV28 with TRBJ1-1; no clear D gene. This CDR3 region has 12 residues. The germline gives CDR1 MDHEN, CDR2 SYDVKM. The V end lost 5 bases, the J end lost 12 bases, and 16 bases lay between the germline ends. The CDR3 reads CASSQVYPATFF. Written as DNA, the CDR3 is TGTGCCAGCAGTCAGGTTTACCCCGCGACTTTCTTT. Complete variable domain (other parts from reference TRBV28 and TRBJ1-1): DVKVTQSSRYLVKRTGEKVFLECVQDMDHENMFWYRQDPGLGLRLIYFSYDVKMKEKGDIPEGYSVSREKKERFSLILESASTNQTSMYLCASSQVYPATFFGQGTRLTVV.

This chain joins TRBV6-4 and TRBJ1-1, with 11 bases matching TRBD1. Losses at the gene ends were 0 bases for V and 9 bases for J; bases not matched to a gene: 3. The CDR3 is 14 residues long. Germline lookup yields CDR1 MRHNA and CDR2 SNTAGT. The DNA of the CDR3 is TGTGCCAGCAGTGACTCCGGGACAGGGGGACAAGCTTTCTTT. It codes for CASSDSGTGGQAFF.

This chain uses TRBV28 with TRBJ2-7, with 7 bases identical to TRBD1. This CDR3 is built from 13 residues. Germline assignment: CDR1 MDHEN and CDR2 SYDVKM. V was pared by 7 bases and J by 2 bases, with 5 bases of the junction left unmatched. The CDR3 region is CASTLTGPYEQYF. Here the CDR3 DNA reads TGTGCCAGCACCTTGACAGGGCCCTACGAGCAGTACTTC.

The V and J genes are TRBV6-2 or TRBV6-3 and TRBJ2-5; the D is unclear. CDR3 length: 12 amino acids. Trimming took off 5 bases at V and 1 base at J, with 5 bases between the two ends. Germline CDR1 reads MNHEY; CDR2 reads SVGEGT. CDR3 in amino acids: CASSVSQETQYF. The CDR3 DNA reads TGTGCCAGCAGTGTCAGCCAAGAGACCCAGTACTTC.

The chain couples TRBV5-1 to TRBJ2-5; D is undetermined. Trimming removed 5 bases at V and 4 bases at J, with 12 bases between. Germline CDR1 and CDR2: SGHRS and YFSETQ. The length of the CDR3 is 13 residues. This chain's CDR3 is CASSKDAPETQYF. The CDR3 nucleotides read TGCGCCAGCAGTAAAGACGCTCCAGAGACCCAGTACTTC. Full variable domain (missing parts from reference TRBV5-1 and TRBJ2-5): KAGVTQTPRYLIKTRGQQVTLSCSPISGHRSVSWYQQTPGQGLQFLFEYFSETQRNKGNFPGRFSGRQFSNSRSEMNVSTLELGDSALYLCASSKDAPETQYFGPGTRLLVL.

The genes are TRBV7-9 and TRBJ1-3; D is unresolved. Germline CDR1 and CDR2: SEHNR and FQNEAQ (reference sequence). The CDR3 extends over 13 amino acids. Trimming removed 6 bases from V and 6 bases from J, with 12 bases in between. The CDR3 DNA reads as TGTGCCAGCAGTTATGGGAGCACAAACACCATATATTTT. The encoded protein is CASSYGSTNTIYF.

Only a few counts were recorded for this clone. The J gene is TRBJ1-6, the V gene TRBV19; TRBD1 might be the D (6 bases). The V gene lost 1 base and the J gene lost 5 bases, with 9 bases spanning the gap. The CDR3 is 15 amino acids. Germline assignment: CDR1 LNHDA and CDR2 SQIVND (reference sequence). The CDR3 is CASSIVEGDNSPLHF. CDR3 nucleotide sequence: TGTGCCAGTAGTATAGTTGAGGGGGATAATTCACCCCTCCACTTT. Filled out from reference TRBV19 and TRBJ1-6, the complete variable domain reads DGGITQSPKYLFRKEGQNVTLSCEQNLNHDAMYWYRQDPGQGLRLIYYSQIVNDFQKGDIAEGYSVSREKKESFPLTVTSAQKNPTAFYLCASSIVEGDNSPLHFGNGTRLTVT.

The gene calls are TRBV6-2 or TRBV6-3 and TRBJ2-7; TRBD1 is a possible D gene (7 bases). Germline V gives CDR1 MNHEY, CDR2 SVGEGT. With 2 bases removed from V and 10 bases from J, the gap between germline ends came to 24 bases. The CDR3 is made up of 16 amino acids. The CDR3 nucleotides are TGTGCCAGCAGTTACCTAGTAACCCTTCAGGGGGGAGTCCAGTACTTC. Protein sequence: CASSYLVTLQGGVQYF.

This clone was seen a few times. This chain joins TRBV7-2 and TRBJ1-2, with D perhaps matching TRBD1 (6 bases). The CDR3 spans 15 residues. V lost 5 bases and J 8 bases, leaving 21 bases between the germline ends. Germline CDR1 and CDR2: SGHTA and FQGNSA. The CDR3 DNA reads TGTGCCAGCAGCAACATCTTACTCGGGGGGCAAGGCTACACCTTC. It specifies CASSNILLGGQGYTF.

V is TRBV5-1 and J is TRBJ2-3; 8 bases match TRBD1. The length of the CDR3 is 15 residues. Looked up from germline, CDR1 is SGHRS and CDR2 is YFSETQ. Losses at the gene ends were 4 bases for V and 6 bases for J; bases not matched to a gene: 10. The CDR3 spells CASSIWTGLRDTQYF. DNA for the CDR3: TGCGCCAGCAGCATATGGACAGGGTTAAGGGATACGCAGTATTTT.

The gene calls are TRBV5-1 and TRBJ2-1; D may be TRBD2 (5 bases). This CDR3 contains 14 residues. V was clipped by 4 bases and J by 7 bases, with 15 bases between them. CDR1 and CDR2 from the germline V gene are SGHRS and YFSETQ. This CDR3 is CASSISLERNEQFF. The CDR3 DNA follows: TGCGCCAGCAGCATCTCTTTAGAGCGGAATGAGCAGTTCTTC.

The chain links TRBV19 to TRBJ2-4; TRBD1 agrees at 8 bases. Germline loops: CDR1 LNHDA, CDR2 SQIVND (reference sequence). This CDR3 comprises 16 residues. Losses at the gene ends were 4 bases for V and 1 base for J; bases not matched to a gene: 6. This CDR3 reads CASSTRQGTAKNIQYF. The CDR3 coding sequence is TGTGCCAGTAGTACCCGACAGGGGACGGCCAAAAACATTCAGTACTTC.